The 17 T cell receptor beta chains given below trace back to one sample, sequenced in a study of T cells in localized non-small cell lung cancer (dated by TCRdb to about 2020). Library preparation was by the immunoSEQ multiplex PCR assay. Here the immuneACCESS table is served through TCRdb, limited to in-frame sequences with V and J called. Missing clones are a known gap in these copies; in checked studies unresolved V genes cover under half, and the rest lacks a known reason. For this sample there are about 79,000 clones; 88% appear just once. The ten largest clones capture approximately 22% of the sample. The sequencing here drew on peripheral blood, taken before any cancer treatment. The source of these receptors is a woman aged 40-69 years with stage I squamous cell lung carcinoma.

V usage is TRBV27 and J usage is TRBJ1-1, with D possibly being TRBD1 (5 bases). V lost 4 bases to trimming and J lost 5 bases, with 17 bases between them. CDR1 MNHEY and CDR2 SMNVEV come from the germline V gene (reference sequence). The CDR3 covers 15 residues. The CDR3 here is CASSSSPPSGTEAFF. In DNA, the CDR3 is TGTGCCAGCAGTTCGTCCCCCCCGTCAGGGACTGAAGCTTTCTTT.

V is TRBV7-9 and J is TRBJ2-5, with a tentative D call TRBD2 (6 bases). Trimming pared 1 base from V and 5 bases from J, leaving 8 bases between. The CDR3 has 13 residues. CDR1 SEHNR and CDR2 FQNEAQ come from the germline V gene (reference sequence). The CDR3 is CASSLGDWETQYF. DNA for the CDR3: TGTGCCAGCAGCTTAGGGGACTGGGAGACCCAGTACTTC.

The chain carries TRBV4-2 and TRBJ1-4; the D is unclear. Germline V gives CDR1 LGHNA, CDR2 YNFKEQ. Trimming removed 1 base from V and 1 base from J, with 16 bases in between. The CDR3 is made up of 18 amino acids. The DNA of the CDR3 is TGTGCCAGCAGCCAAGCGGGGTTAGTTCTGCTAACTAATGAAAAACTGTTTTTT. This encodes CASSQAGLVLLTNEKLFF.

The chain uses TRBV19 and TRBJ1-1; 8 nucleotides align to TRBD1. Germline CDR1 is LNHDA and CDR2 is SQIVND (reference sequence). The trim removed 7 bases at V and 5 bases at J, leaving 3 bases unmatched. The CDR3 is made up of 12 amino acids. DNA for the CDR3: TGTGCCAGTACCACAGGGGGGACTGAAGCTTTCTTT. Residues: CASTTGGTEAFF.

This clone was seen a single time. The chain recombines TRBV5-4 with TRBJ1-3, with D possibly matching TRBD1 (5 bases). Per the germline V gene, CDR1 is SGHNT and CDR2 is YYREEE (reference sequence). CDR3 length: 14 residues. The V gene lost 0 bases and the J gene lost 4 bases, with 8 bases spanning the gap. CDR3 residues: CASSLGGVGNTIYF. The CDR3 DNA follows: TGTGCCAGCAGCTTGGGGGGCGTGGGAAACACCATATATTTT. Filled out from reference TRBV5-4 and TRBJ1-3, the complete variable domain reads ETGVTQSPTHLIKTRGQQVTLRCSSQSGHNTVSWYQQALGQGPQFIFQYYREEENGRGNFPPRFSGLQFPNYSSELNVNALELDDSALYLCASSLGGVGNTIYFGEGSWLTVV.

The chain employs TRBV5-1 and TRBJ1-2; 7 bases map to TRBD1. The V gene end was trimmed by 4 bases and the J gene end by 4 bases; junction bases not matched to a gene: 10. This CDR3 comprises 15 residues. Germline CDR1 reads SGHRS; CDR2 reads YFSETQ. The DNA for the CDR3 is TGCGCCAGCAGCACCGGGGACAGCACACCCTATGGCTACACCTTC. It encodes CASSTGDSTPYGYTF.

V usage is TRBV7-9 and J usage is TRBJ2-7, with D possibly matching TRBD2 (6 bases). V lost 7 bases to trimming and J lost 1 base, with 14 bases between them. CDR1 and CDR2 from the germline V gene are SEHNR and FQNEAQ (reference sequence). There are 14 residues in the CDR3. This CDR3 reads CASILTGTSYEQYF. The CDR3 DNA sequence: TGTGCCAGCATTCTAACCGGGACTTCCTACGAGCAGTACTTC.

This chain joins TRBV7-6 and TRBJ1-2, with D hard to call. Germline V lookup: CDR1 SGHVS, CDR2 FNYEAQ. V dropped 5 bases and J dropped 4 bases, with 11 bases sitting between them. This CDR3 comprises 13 residues. CDR3 amino acids: CASSPSMGYGYTF. The CDR3 nucleotides read TGTGCCAGCAGCCCATCTATGGGCTATGGCTACACCTTC.

The gene calls are TRBV6-5 and TRBJ2-7, with D unclear. CDR3 size: 12 residues. The V end lost 0 bases, the J end lost 6 bases, and 6 bases lay between the germline ends. The germline gives CDR1 MNHEY, CDR2 SVGAGI. In DNA form, the CDR3 reads TGTGCCAGCAGTTACTCGGGCCTCGAGCAGTACTTC. This codes for CASSYSGLEQYF.

V usage is TRBV19 and J usage is TRBJ1-6; 11 bases are shared with TRBD1. Losses at the gene ends were 5 bases for V and 7 bases for J; bases not matched to a gene: 7. Germline values: CDR1 LNHDA, CDR2 SQIVND (reference sequence). The CDR3 is made up of 16 amino acids. The CDR3 coding sequence is TGTGCCAGTAGTCTCCGGGACAGGGGGGGAAATTCACCCCTCCACTTT. Its protein product is CASSLRDRGGNSPLHF.

The rearrangement joins TRBV27 to TRBJ2-6, with TRBD1 identical over 12 bases. Germline-derived CDR1 and CDR2 are MNHEY and SMNVEV (reference sequence). CDR3 length: 22 residues. The V gene end was trimmed by 5 bases and the J gene end by 0 bases; junction bases not matched to a gene: 17. The CDR3 loop is CASSPLFRDRGLVSSGANVLTF. CDR3 bases: TGTGCCAGCAGTCCCCTTTTCCGGGACAGGGGGCTCGTGAGCTCTGGGGCCAACGTCCTGACTTTC.

This rearrangement joins TRBV5-8 to TRBJ2-4; 8 positions match TRBD1. This CDR3 has 14 amino acids. Germline V gene lookup returns CDR1 SGHTS and CDR2 YDEGEE. Unmatched junction bases numbered 7, after V lost 5 bases and J lost 6 bases. CDR3 nucleotides: TGTGCCAGCAGTTGGACAGGGAACAGAAACATTCAGTACTTC. Protein product: CASSWTGNRNIQYF.

The rearrangement joins TRBV2 to TRBJ2-3, with D possibly being TRBD1 (6 bases). Looked up from germline, CDR1 is SNHLY and CDR2 is FYNNEI. The CDR3 sequence is 16 residues long. Trimming stripped 5 bases from V and 0 bases from J, with 15 bases between. CDR3 sequence (DNA): TGTGCCAGCAGTACCCAGGGGCTGACTAGCACAGATACGCAGTATTTT. Amino acids: CASSTQGLTSTDTQYF.

The CDR3 here is CASSIRALGNQPQHF. CDR3 bases: TGTGCCAGTAGTATTCGAGCGTTGGGCAATCAGCCCCAGCATTTT. The rearrangement uses TRBV19 and TRBJ1-5, with D uncertain. Looked up from germline, CDR1 is LNHDA and CDR2 is SQIVND (reference sequence). The CDR3 spans 15 residues. V was trimmed by 3 bases and J by 2 bases, leaving 11 bases between them. Together with reference TRBV19 and TRBJ1-5, the CDR3 gives the full variable domain: DGGITQSPKYLFRKEGQNVTLSCEQNLNHDAMYWYRQDPGQGLRLIYYSQIVNDFQKGDIAEGYSVSREKKESFPLTVTSAQKNPTAFYLCASSIRALGNQPQHFGDGTRLSIL.

This chain uses TRBV7-9 with TRBJ1-2; 8 positions agree with TRBD1. This CDR3 is built from 16 residues. Germline lookup yields CDR1 SEHNR and CDR2 FQNEAQ (reference sequence). V trimming: 5 bases; J trimming: 1 base; junction bases outside the gene matches: 9. The CDR3 reads CASSPPRQGINYGYTF. The CDR3 DNA reads as TGTGCCAGCAGCCCCCCACGACAGGGGATTAACTATGGCTACACCTTC.

The chain is built from TRBV19 and TRBJ1-3; D remains ambiguous. The CDR3 has 12 amino acids. Trimming took 3 bases from V and 0 from J, leaving 0 bases between them. Germline-derived CDR1 and CDR2 are LNHDA and SQIVND (reference sequence). The CDR3 DNA reads TGTGCCAGTAGTATCTCTGGAAACACCATATATTTT. Translation gives CASSISGNTIYF. Full variable domain (rest looked up from reference TRBV19 and TRBJ1-3): DGGITQSPKYLFRKEGQNVTLSCEQNLNHDAMYWYRQDPGQGLRLIYYSQIVNDFQKGDIAEGYSVSREKKESFPLTVTSAQKNPTAFYLCASSISGNTIYFGEGSWLTVV.

The J gene is TRBJ1-2, the V gene TRBV7-2, with D tentatively TRBD1 (6 bases). This CDR3 contains 16 residues. V shed 5 bases and J shed 4 bases, with 20 bases lying between them. Looked up from germline, CDR1 is SGHTA and CDR2 is FQGNSA. The CDR3 DNA is TGTGCCAGCAGCCTAACCCCCGGCAGGGGAGGCTATGGCTACACCTTC. Encoded protein: CASSLTPGRGGYGYTF.